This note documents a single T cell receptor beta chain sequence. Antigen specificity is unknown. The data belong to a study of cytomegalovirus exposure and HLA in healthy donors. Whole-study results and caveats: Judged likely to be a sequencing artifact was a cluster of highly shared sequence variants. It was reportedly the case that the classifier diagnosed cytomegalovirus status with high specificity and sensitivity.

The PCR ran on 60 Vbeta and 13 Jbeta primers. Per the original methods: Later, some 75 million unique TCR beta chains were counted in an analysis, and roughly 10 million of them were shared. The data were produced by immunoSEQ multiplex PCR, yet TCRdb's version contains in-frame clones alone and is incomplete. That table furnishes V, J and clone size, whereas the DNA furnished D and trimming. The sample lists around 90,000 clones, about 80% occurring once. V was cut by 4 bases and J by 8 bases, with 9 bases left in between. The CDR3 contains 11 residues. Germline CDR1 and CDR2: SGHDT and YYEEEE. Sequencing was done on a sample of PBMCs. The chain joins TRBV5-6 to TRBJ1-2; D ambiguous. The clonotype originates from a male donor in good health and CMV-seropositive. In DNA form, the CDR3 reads TGTGCCAGCAGCCGACCGGGGGGCTACACCTTC. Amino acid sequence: CASSRPGGYTF.